The clone carrying this T cell receptor beta chain was recorded once. The data are from a study of OX40 agonist ivuxolimab in advanced cancers. Produced via immunoSEQ multiplex PCR; TCRdb's table is partial and in-frame only. The sample includes fewer than 85,000 clones, approximately 93% of them seen just once. Germline assignment: CDR1 SGHVS and CDR2 FQNEAQ. Trimming stripped 0 bases from V and 0 bases from J, with 3 bases between. The CDR3 contains 14 residues. The chain joins TRBV7-8 to TRBJ1-5; D is ambiguous. The starting material was CD4+ or CD8+ T cells sorted from blood, obtained in a trial of the OX40 agonist ivuxolimab. This TCR derives from an adult with an advanced solid tumor such as melanoma, head and neck, liver or kidney cancer. The CDR3 protein is CASSLADSNQPQHF. The CDR3 nucleotides are TGTGCCAGCAGCTTAGCTGATAGCAATCAGCCCCAGCATTTT.